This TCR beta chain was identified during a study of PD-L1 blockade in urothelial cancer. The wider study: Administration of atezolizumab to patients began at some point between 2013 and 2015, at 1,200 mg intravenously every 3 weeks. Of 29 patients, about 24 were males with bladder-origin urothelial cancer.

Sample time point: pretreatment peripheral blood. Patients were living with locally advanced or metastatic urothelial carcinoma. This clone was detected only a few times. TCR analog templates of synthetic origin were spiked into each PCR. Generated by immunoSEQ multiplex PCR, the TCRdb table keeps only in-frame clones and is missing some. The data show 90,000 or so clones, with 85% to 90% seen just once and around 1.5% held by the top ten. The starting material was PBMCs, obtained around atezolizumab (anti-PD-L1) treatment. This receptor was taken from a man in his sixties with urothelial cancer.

CDR3 nucleotides: TGTGCCATCACCCCGGGACAGGGGACCTATGGCTACACCTTC. Residues: CAITPGQGTYGYTF. V is TRBV10-3 and J is TRBJ1-2; 10 bases agree with TRBD1. The CDR3 spans 14 residues. J lost 4 bases, V lost 7 bases, and 6 bases had no gene match. The V gene's germline CDR1 is ENHRY and CDR2 SYGVKD.